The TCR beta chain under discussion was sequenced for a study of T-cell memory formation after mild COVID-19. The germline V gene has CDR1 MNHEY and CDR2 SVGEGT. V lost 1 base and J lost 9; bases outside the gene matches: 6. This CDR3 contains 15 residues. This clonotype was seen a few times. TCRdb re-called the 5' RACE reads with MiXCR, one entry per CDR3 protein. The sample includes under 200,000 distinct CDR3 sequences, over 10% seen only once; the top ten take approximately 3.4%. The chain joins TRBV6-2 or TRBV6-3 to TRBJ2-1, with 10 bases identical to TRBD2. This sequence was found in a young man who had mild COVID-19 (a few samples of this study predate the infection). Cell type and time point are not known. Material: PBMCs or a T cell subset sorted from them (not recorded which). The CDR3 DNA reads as TGTGCCAGCAGTTACTGGGGACTAGCGTCGGCTGAGCAGTTCTTC. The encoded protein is CASSYWGLASAEQFF.